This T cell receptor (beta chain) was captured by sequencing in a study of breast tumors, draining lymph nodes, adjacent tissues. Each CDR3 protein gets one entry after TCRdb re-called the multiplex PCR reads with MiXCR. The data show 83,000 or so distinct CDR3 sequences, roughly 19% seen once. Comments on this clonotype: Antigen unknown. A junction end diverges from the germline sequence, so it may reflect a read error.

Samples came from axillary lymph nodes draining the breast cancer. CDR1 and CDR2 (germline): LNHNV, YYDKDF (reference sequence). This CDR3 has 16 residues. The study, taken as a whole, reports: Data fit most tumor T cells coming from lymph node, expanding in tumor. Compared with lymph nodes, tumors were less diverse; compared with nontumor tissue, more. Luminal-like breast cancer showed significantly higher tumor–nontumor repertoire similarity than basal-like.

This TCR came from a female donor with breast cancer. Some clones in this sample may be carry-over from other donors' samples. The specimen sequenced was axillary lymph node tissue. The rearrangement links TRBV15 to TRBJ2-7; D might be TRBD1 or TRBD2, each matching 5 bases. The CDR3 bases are TGTGCCACCAGCAGTGATCCGGGACCGGGCTCCTACGAGCAGTATTTC. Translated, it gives CATSSDPGPGSYEQYF.